This TCR beta chain is from a study of cytomegalovirus exposure and HLA in healthy donors. As for the study in general: Earlier findings included roughly 120 million unique TCR beta sequences obtained from about 179 million T cells.

General study results and limits: A later analysis showed HLA-associated TCR beta chains outstripping equally common others in clonal expansion.

The PCR used 60 Vbeta and 13 Jbeta primers. Generated by immunoSEQ multiplex PCR, the TCRdb table keeps only in-frame clones and is missing some. The sample yields approximately 190,000 clones, approximately 81% seen once. Note on this clone: Its target is not known.

The V gene's germline CDR1 is SGHRS and CDR2 YFSETQ. Trimming cost V 4 bases and J 5 bases; bases outside gene matches: 11. The CDR3 runs 15 residues. This TCR was recovered from a man aged 45-65 years in good health and CMV-seronegative. The sequenced material came from PBMCs. The chain recombines TRBV5-1 with TRBJ2-5; 7 nucleotides line up with TRBD2. The CDR3 protein is CASSGGTKGSETQYF. Here the CDR3 DNA reads TGCGCCAGCAGCGGCGGGACTAAGGGGAGTGAGACCCAGTACTTC.